A selection of T cell receptor beta chains follows, all from one sample in a study of T cell responses to AZD1222 COVID-19 vaccine. Produced via immunoSEQ multiplex PCR; TCRdb's table is partial and in-frame only. The repertoire holds approximately 150,000 clones, with roughly 87% as singletons. The starting material was peripheral blood, obtained on day 0 of AZD1222 vaccination. These receptors were collected from an adult in good health. Each CDR3 is given with its conserved first and last residue. The D gene is left open where the match is weak. A row's size may be missing; if present it is once, few, many or a size class.

TRBJ1-3,16,TRBD1,few,TRBV20-1,CSASRGQGISGNTIYF,TGCAGTGCTAGTCGCGGACAGGGAATTTCTGGAAACACCATATATTTT
TRBJ1-5,15,NA,NA,TRBV21-1,CASTPRGWHNQPQHF,TGTGCCAGCACCCCAAGGGGGTGGCATAATCAGCCCCAGCATTTT
TRBJ2-7,14,NA,NA,TRBV18,CASSPDSLAYEQYF,TGTGCCAGCTCACCGGACAGTTTAGCCTACGAGCAGTACTTC
TRBJ1-2,12,TRBD1,NA,TRBV24-1,CATRGQIYGYTF,TGTGCCACCAGGGGACAGATCTATGGCTACACCTTC
TRBJ1-5,13,NA,NA,TRBV28,CASTLDSNQPQHF,TGTGCCAGCACCCTGGACAGTAATCAGCCCCAGCATTTT
TRBJ1-1,14,NA,once,TRBV18,CASSLARGNTEAFF,TGTGCCAGCTCACTGGCCAGGGGCAACACTGAAGCTTTCTTT
TRBJ1-1,13,NA,NA,TRBV19,CASTTGPNTEAFF,TGTGCCAGTACCACGGGACCTAACACTGAAGCTTTCTTT
TRBJ1-1,13,TRBD1,NA,TRBV7-9,CASSSQGGTEAFF,TGTGCCAGCAGCTCGCAGGGGGGCACTGAAGCTTTCTTT
TRBJ1-6,12,NA,NA,TRBV30,CAWDGYNSPLHF,TGTGCCTGGGACGGGTATAATTCACCCCTCCACTTT
TRBJ2-5,13,NA,NA,TRBV30,CAWSQRRAETQYF,TGTGCCTGGAGTCAGCGGAGGGCGGAGACCCAGTACTTC
TRBJ2-7,13,NA,once,TRBV28,CASSGTPSYEQYF,TGTGCCTCTTCCGGGACACCGTCCTACGAGCAGTACTTC
TRBJ2-7,12,TRBD2,NA,TRBV29-1,CSVGRGGYEQYF,TGCAGCGTCGGGAGGGGGGGCTACGAGCAGTACTTC
TRBJ2-3,16,TRBD2,once,TRBV7-9,CASSLNSGSHGDTQYF,TGTGCCAGCAGCTTAAACAGCGGGAGCCATGGAGATACGCAGTATTTT
TRBJ2-7,19,TRBD2,NA,TRBV30,CAWSLGLYITRLATYEQYF,TGTGCCTGGAGTCTCGGGCTGTACATCACAAGACTAGCGACCTACGAGCAGTACTTC
TRBJ2-1,11,NA,NA,TRBV25-1,CASRDSGEQFF,TGTGCCAGCAGAGATAGCGGCGAGCAGTTCTTC
TRBJ1-6,13,NA,NA,TRBV30,CAWSVRGDSPLHF,TGTGCCTGGAGTGTAAGGGGGGACTCACCCCTCCACTTT
TRBJ1-1,15,TRBD1,once,TRBV18,CASSPLGQVYTEAFF,TGTGCCAGCTCACCACTCGGACAGGTCTACACTGAAGCTTTCTTT
TRBJ2-1,22,TRBD1,NA,TRBV10-1,CASTRQGGRDRSTPPRDIEQFF,TGCGCCAGCACCCGGCAGGGCGGCCGGGACAGGTCGACCCCTCCTCGGGATATTGAGCAGTTCTTC
TRBJ1-2,14,NA,NA,TRBV6-5,CASSYLIGEGGYTF,TGTGCCAGCAGTTACTTAATCGGCGAGGGTGGCTACACCTTC
TRBJ1-5,15,TRBD1,few,TRBV5-1,CASSRGTGNNQPQHF,TGCGCCAGCAGCCGCGGGACAGGGAACAATCAGCCCCAGCATTTT
TRBJ1-1,16,NA,NA,TRBV2,CASSGSLTDLNTEAFF,TGTGCCAGCAGTGGGAGCCTGACGGACCTGAACACTGAAGCTTTCTTT
TRBJ1-3,19,NA,NA,TRBV12-1,CASSPTRRDGKFDGNTIYF,TGTGCCAGCAGCCCAACCCGCCGGGACGGCAAATTTGATGGAAACACCATATATTTT
TRBJ1-1,15,NA,NA,TRBV11-2,CASPSGLLSNTEAFF,TGTGCCAGCCCCTCAGGGTTACTATCGAACACTGAAGCTTTCTTT
TRBJ2-1,15,NA,NA,TRBV3-1/TRBV3-2,CASSLGVGAYNEQFF,TGTGCCAGCAGCCTAGGGGTAGGGGCCTACAATGAGCAGTTCTTC
TRBJ1-2,14,TRBD1,NA,TRBV30,CAWTATGQPYGYTF,TGTGCCTGGACCGCGACGGGACAGCCCTATGGCTACACCTTC
TRBJ2-2,14,TRBD1,NA,TRBV27,CASSSFRGSGELFF,TGTGCCAGCAGTTCTTTCAGGGGGTCCGGGGAGCTGTTTTTT
TRBJ2-1,13,TRBD2,NA,TRBV7-2,CASSRLARNEQFF,TGTGCCAGCAGCAGACTAGCTCGGAATGAGCAGTTCTTC
TRBJ2-1,14,NA,NA,TRBV7-2,CASSPLPAYNEQFF,TGTGCCAGCAGCCCCCTTCCAGCATACAATGAGCAGTTCTTC
TRBJ2-7,15,TRBD1,NA,TRBV10-3,CAISESRGPQYEQYF,TGTGCCATCAGTGAGTCGAGGGGGCCCCAATACGAGCAGTACTTC
TRBJ2-3,18,TRBD2,NA,TRBV9,CASSTTPGLAGSTDTQYF,TGTGCCAGCAGCACGACCCCGGGACTAGCGGGTAGCACAGATACGCAGTATTTT
TRBJ2-3,15,TRBD2,NA,TRBV6-5,CASTRSGSSTDTQYF,TGTGCCAGCACTAGGAGCGGGAGTAGCACAGATACGCAGTATTTT
TRBJ1-5,15,TRBD1,NA,TRBV2,CASSYVQGARQPQHF,TGTGCCAGCAGTTATGTACAGGGGGCAAGGCAGCCCCAGCATTTT